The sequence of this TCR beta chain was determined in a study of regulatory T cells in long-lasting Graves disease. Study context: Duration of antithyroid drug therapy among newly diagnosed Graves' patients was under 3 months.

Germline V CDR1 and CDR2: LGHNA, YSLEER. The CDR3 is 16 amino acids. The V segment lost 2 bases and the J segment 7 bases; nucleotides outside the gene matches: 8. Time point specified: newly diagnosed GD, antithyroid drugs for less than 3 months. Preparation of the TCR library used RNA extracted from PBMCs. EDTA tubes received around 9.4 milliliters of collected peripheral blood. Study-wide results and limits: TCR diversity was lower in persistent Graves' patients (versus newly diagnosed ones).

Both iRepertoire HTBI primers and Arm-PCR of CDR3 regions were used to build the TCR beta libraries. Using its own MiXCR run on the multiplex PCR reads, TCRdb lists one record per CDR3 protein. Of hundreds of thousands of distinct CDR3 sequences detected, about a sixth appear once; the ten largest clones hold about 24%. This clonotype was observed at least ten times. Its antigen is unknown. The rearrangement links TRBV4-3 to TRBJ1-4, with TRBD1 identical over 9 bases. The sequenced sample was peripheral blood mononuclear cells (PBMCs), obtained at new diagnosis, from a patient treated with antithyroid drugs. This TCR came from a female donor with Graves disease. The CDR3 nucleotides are TGCGCCAGCAGCCAATACAGGGGGCGGTCGGGTGAAAAACTGTTTTTT. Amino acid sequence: CASSQYRGRSGEKLFF.